The rows below give T cell receptor beta chains drawn from one sample of a study of shared clonotypes between healthy human individuals. Sequenced by immunoSEQ multiplex PCR; TCRdb stores in-frame clones only, minus some. The data show hundreds of thousands of clones, approximately 96% seen once. Sequencing was done on a sample of naive CD8+ T cells sorted from blood. Receptors originate from a woman in her twenties or thirties in good health. CDR3s leave out the opening cysteine and the closing phenylalanine or tryptophan.

v_call: TRBV27; j_call: TRBJ2-7; cdr3_aa: ASSFSRGQEEYEQY
v_call: TRBV5-1; j_call: TRBJ1-4; cdr3_aa: ASSLSGTRREKLF
v_call: TRBV27; j_call: TRBJ2-1; cdr3_aa: ASSLAGFGAYNEQF
v_call: TRBV5-1; j_call: TRBJ2-1; cdr3_aa: ASSLGPNRGGLMRNEQF
v_call: TRBV9; j_call: TRBJ2-3; cdr3_aa: ASSVAGLGDTQY
v_call: TRBV9; j_call: TRBJ2-7; cdr3_aa: ASSVASGTRHEQY
v_call: TRBV5-1; j_call: TRBJ1-4; cdr3_aa: ASSGDGGLEKLF
v_call: TRBV29-1; j_call: TRBJ1-2; cdr3_aa: SVGDRTHYGYT
v_call: TRBV27; j_call: TRBJ2-7; cdr3_aa: ASSPSSGTTYEQY
v_call: TRBV7-3; j_call: TRBJ2-3; cdr3_aa: ASSSTGLAASTDTQY
v_call: TRBV5-4; j_call: TRBJ2-1; cdr3_aa: ASSLVGPYNEQF
v_call: TRBV5-6; j_call: TRBJ2-1; cdr3_aa: ASSFTTGTEQF
v_call: TRBV27; j_call: TRBJ2-1; cdr3_aa: ASSPGTGGYNEQF
v_call: TRBV19; j_call: TRBJ2-7; cdr3_aa: ASSMATSGYEQY
v_call: TRBV27; j_call: TRBJ2-3; cdr3_aa: ASSFNFGQAPSTDTQY
v_call: TRBV19; j_call: TRBJ2-7; cdr3_aa: ASSISAGEIPYEQY
v_call: TRBV2; j_call: TRBJ2-2; cdr3_aa: ASSGNTGELF
v_call: TRBV28; j_call: TRBJ2-7; cdr3_aa: ASRSRGDVYEQY
v_call: TRBV28; j_call: TRBJ1-2; cdr3_aa: ASSSLGLFNYGYT
v_call: TRBV10-3; j_call: TRBJ2-7; cdr3_aa: AISDMGTTSYEQY
v_call: TRBV27; j_call: TRBJ2-7; cdr3_aa: ASSTIGTGSDEQY
v_call: TRBV13; j_call: TRBJ1-2; cdr3_aa: ASSYKGGTNYGYT
v_call: TRBV5-4; j_call: TRBJ2-2; cdr3_aa: ASSYTGAGTGELF
v_call: TRBV9; j_call: TRBJ1-3; cdr3_aa: ASSNDRSFSGNTIY
v_call: TRBV10-3; j_call: TRBJ1-2; cdr3_aa: AIQEGAGGYGYT
v_call: TRBV25-1; j_call: TRBJ2-7; cdr3_aa: ASRTSSYEQY
v_call: TRBV2; j_call: TRBJ2-6; cdr3_aa: ASSEAPGSGANVLT
v_call: TRBV4-1; j_call: TRBJ2-1; cdr3_aa: ASSLGLPPGNEQF
v_call: TRBV7-2; j_call: TRBJ1-5; cdr3_aa: ASSLATGTGASNQPQH
v_call: TRBV2; j_call: TRBJ1-3; cdr3_aa: ASSEGTGWISGNTIY
v_call: TRBV19; j_call: TRBJ2-3; cdr3_aa: ASSSLAGAPADTQY
v_call: TRBV10-3; j_call: TRBJ2-5; cdr3_aa: AISEVREETQY
v_call: TRBV7-9; j_call: TRBJ2-7; cdr3_aa: ASSTVEEQY
v_call: TRBV5-1; j_call: TRBJ1-2; cdr3_aa: ASSGGRDHYGYT
v_call: TRBV5-4; j_call: TRBJ2-7; cdr3_aa: ASSAHYEQY
v_call: TRBV28; j_call: TRBJ2-7; cdr3_aa: ASRRLRGGPYEQY
v_call: TRBV27; j_call: TRBJ1-2; cdr3_aa: ATKLLTGHYGYT
v_call: TRBV13; j_call: TRBJ2-7; cdr3_aa: ASSSRLAGVYEQY
v_call: TRBV4-1; j_call: TRBJ2-7; cdr3_aa: ASSTGTSGRAGAYEQY
v_call: TRBV6-5; j_call: TRBJ1-5; cdr3_aa: ASSQTGHSNQPQH
v_call: TRBV9; j_call: TRBJ2-1; cdr3_aa: ASSVEAIQYYNEQF
v_call: TRBV28; j_call: TRBJ2-5; cdr3_aa: ASSGGERQETQY
v_call: TRBV13; j_call: TRBJ1-3; cdr3_aa: ASSSGRGRFGNTIY
v_call: TRBV25-1; j_call: TRBJ2-5; cdr3_aa: ASRGDHQETQY
v_call: TRBV28; j_call: TRBJ1-1; cdr3_aa: ASQGGNTEAF
v_call: TRBV5-4; j_call: TRBJ2-1; cdr3_aa: ASSNSGTYNEQF
v_call: TRBV2; j_call: TRBJ1-2; cdr3_aa: ASSEDHGRGFSNYGYT
v_call: TRBV7-3; j_call: TRBJ2-1; cdr3_aa: ASSLIGTGGLDEQF
v_call: TRBV2; j_call: TRBJ1-2; cdr3_aa: ASITSGREADGYT
v_call: TRBV29-1; j_call: TRBJ2-7; cdr3_aa: SVEETGKPYEQY
v_call: TRBV6-6; j_call: TRBJ2-7; cdr3_aa: ASREDGSYEQY
v_call: TRBV27; j_call: TRBJ2-1; cdr3_aa: ASSFTGNNEQF
v_call: TRBV30; j_call: TRBJ2-1; cdr3_aa: AWSVGSVEQF
v_call: TRBV27; j_call: TRBJ1-1; cdr3_aa: ASSSGGGATEAF
v_call: TRBV9; j_call: TRBJ2-5; cdr3_aa: ASSVAGTGVETQY